This T cell receptor (beta chain) was sequenced in a study of blood T cell repertoires in COVID-19. Study information: The origin of the acute and convalescent COVID-19 samples was the United States, Italy and Spain. The cDNA or gDNA used as material had been derived from T cells, B-cell-depleted T cells, or PBMCs.

Original methodology: Reference gene primer amplification in the assay estimated nucleated cell counts. The method was immunoSEQ multiplex PCR; TCRdb's version includes in-frame clones alone and lacks a portion of them. From that table come the V and J calls and clone size; the DNA was used to work out D and trimming. The sample consists of 99,000 or so clones, around 86% of them appearing once. A few counts support this clone. This sequence originates from a man between 50 and 59 years old with acute or convalescent COVID-19. Material: peripheral blood.

This chain's CDR3 is CASSQGGTEHGYTF. The CDR3 nucleotides are TGTGCCAGCAGCCAGGGTGGGACAGAACATGGCTACACCTTC. The gene calls are TRBV28 and TRBJ1-2; TRBD1 aligns across 7 bases. Germline lookup yields CDR1 MDHEN and CDR2 SYDVKM. The CDR3 contains 14 residues. Trimming cost V 6 bases and J 6 bases; bases outside gene matches: 10.